This T cell receptor beta chain was documented in a study of beta chain features in type 1 diabetes. The CDR3 is 14 residues long. Germline loops: CDR1 SGHTA, CDR2 FQGNSA. J was trimmed by 2 bases and V by 5 bases; bases with no gene match: 1. Regarding this clone: Its antigen is undetermined.

CD45RO/CCR7/CD25/CD127/CD95/CD27 sorting isolated CD4+ naive, central memory, regulatory and stem cell-like memory cells. Findings and limits, study-wide: Moderate yet significant TCRB CDR3 shortening was seen in Type 1 diabetes patients in all four CD4+ subsets.

Reverse transcribing all isolated RNA meant expressed TCRB transcripts were sequenced. Only in-frame clones appear in the TCRdb table, and some are missing; sequencing was by immunoSEQ multiplex PCR. The sample has nearly 350,000 clones; 7% to 10% are singletons. The chain is built from TRBV7-2 and TRBJ2-7; 12 bases agree with TRBD2. The sample was central memory CD4+ T cells from blood. The sequence was obtained from a man aged 25-40 years with type 1 diabetes. CDR3 nucleotides: TGTGCCAGCAGCGCTAGCGGGGGGGCCTACGAGCAGTACTTC. Protein sequence: CASSASGGAYEQYF.